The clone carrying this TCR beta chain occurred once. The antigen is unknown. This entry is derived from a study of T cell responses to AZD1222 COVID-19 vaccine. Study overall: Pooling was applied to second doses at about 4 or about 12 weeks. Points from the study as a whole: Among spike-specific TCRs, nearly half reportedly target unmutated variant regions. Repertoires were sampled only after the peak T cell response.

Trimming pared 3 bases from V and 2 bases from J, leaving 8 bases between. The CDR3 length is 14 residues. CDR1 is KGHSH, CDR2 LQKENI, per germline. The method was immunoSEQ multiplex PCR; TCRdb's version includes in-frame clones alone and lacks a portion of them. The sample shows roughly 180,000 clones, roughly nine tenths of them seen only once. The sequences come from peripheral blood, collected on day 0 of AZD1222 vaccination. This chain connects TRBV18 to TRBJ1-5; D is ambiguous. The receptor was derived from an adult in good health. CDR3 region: CASSPALGNQPQHF. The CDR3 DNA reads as TGTGCCAGCTCACCTGCACTGGGCAATCAGCCCCAGCATTTT.